The 15 T cell receptor beta chains below were found in one sample sequenced in a study of shared clonotypes between healthy human individuals. Naivety among CD8 cells was defined by CD45RO negativity and positive CCR7 selection, thereby excluding terminally differentiated effector memory CD45RA+ cells. The repertoire was sequenced with immunoSEQ multiplex PCR; TCRdb's copy has only in-frame clones and lacks some. Seen here are around 1.9 million clones, approximately 92% observed once, and the top ten hold 1.5% to 2%. The sample was naive CD8+ T cells from PBMCs. The receptor set was obtained from a man between 18 and 35 years old in good health. Some clones in this sample may be carry-over from other donors' samples.

The CDR3 nucleotides are TGTGCCAGCAGTTTCGACGTAGGTCAGCCCCAGCATTTT. This codes for CASSFDVGQPQHF. The gene calls are TRBV28 and TRBJ1-5; no definite D call. There are 13 residues in the CDR3. V dropped 3 bases and J dropped 6 bases, with 9 bases sitting between them. From germline, CDR1 is MDHEN and CDR2 SYDVKM. Based on the CDR3 plus reference TRBV28 and TRBJ1-5, the full variable domain is DVKVTQSSRYLVKRTGEKVFLECVQDMDHENMFWYRQDPGLGLRLIYFSYDVKMKEKGDIPEGYSVSREKKERFSLILESASTNQTSMYLCASSFDVGQPQHFGDGTRLSIL.

The J gene is TRBJ2-6, the V gene TRBV15, with D unclear. Germline V gives CDR1 LNHNV, CDR2 YYDKDF (reference sequence). The CDR3 loop spans 13 amino acids. The germline V and J ends were trimmed by 5 bases and 2 bases, with 4 bases remaining between them. CDR3 amino acids: CATSLPGANVLTF. Written as DNA, the CDR3 is TGTGCCACCAGCCTTCCTGGGGCCAACGTCCTGACTTTC.

A note on this clone: The sample has other DNA sequences that encode this CDR3 too. The chain joins TRBV6-5 to TRBJ1-2, with 9 bases matching TRBD1. The CDR3 has 14 amino acids. Germline assignment: CDR1 MNHEY and CDR2 SVGAGI. Trimming removed 0 bases from V and 8 bases from J; junction bases left unmatched: 4. As DNA, the CDR3 is TGTGCCAGCAGTTACTCGGGACAGGGAGGAGGCTACACCTTC. This translates into CASSYSGQGGGYTF.

The chain links TRBV9 to TRBJ2-7, with D hard to call. The CDR3 has 13 amino acids. V lost 0 bases to trimming and J lost 3 bases, with 7 bases between them. Germline lookup yields CDR1 SGDLS and CDR2 YYNGEE. CDR3 sequence reads: CASSVDPIYEQYF. CDR3 sequence (DNA): TGTGCCAGCAGCGTAGACCCCATCTACGAGCAGTACTTC.

The chain recombines TRBV5-6 with TRBJ1-6; 8 nucleotides align to TRBD1. The V gene's germline CDR1 is SGHDT and CDR2 YYEEEE. The CDR3 contains 16 residues. The V gene end was trimmed by 0 bases and the J gene end by 9 bases; junction bases not matched to a gene: 8. The CDR3 region has the DNA TGTGCCAGCAGCTTGGAAAAGACAGGGGCGGCTTCACCCCTCCACTTT. Translation: CASSLEKTGAASPLHF.

CDR3 sequence reads: CASSLVIAHTGELFF. The CDR3 nucleotides read TGTGCCAGCAGCTTAGTTATTGCCCATACCGGGGAGCTGTTTTTT. This chain joins TRBV7-9 and TRBJ2-2; D gene uncertain. Germline V CDR1 and CDR2: SEHNR, FQNEAQ (reference sequence). The CDR3 is made up of 15 amino acids. Deletions cut 1 base from V and 5 bases from J, with 11 bases between. Using reference TRBV7-9 and TRBJ2-2 for the parts outside the CDR3, the full variable domain is DTGVSQNPRHKITKRGQNVTFRCDPISEHNRLYWYRQTLGQGPEFLTYFQNEAQLEKSRLLSDRFSAERPKGSFSTLEIQRTEQGDSAMYLCASSLVIAHTGELFFGEGSRLTVL.

The chain joins TRBV13 to TRBJ1-1; no clear D gene. Trimming removed 6 bases at V and 5 bases at J, with 10 bases between. Per germline, CDR1 PRHDT and CDR2 FYEKMQ (reference sequence). The CDR3 consists of 12 residues. DNA for the CDR3: TGTGCCAGCAGTCGCCTTGGGACTGAAGCTTTCTTT. Translating it yields CASSRLGTEAFF.

The chain is built from TRBV7-6 and TRBJ2-7, with TRBD2 as a possible D gene (5 bases). Trimming removed 5 bases from V and 3 bases from J, with 20 bases in between. Germline CDR1 SGHVS, CDR2 FNYEAQ. The CDR3 sequence is 16 residues long. This CDR3 is CASSRGVLSDFYEQYF. The CDR3 DNA sequence: TGTGCCAGCAGCCGGGGAGTGCTCAGTGATTTCTACGAGCAGTACTTC. The variable domain in full, completed from reference TRBV7-6 and TRBJ2-7, reads GAGVSQSPRYKVTKRGQDVALRCDPISGHVSLYWYRQALGQGPEFLTYFNYEAQQDKSGLPNDRFSAERPEGSISTLTIQRTEQRDSAMYRCASSRGVLSDFYEQYFGPGTRLTVT.

The CDR3 DNA is TGTGCCAGCAGTTCCCTGACGGCAGGGGGCGATTCGACCACCTTC. Its protein is CASSSLTAGGDSTTF. The rearrangement links TRBV6-5 to TRBJ1-2; TRBD1 aligns across 8 bases. CDR1 and CDR2 from the germline V gene are MNHEY and SVGAGI. With V trimmed by 4 bases and J by 13 bases, 17 bases remained unmatched. CDR3 length equals 15 residues.

For this clone: The sample holds other DNA sequences that translate to the same CDR3. The genes are TRBV28 and TRBJ1-1; D may be TRBD1 (5 bases). Trimming pared 1 base from V and 4 bases from J, leaving 7 bases between. The CDR3 has 13 amino acids. The germline V gene has CDR1 MDHEN and CDR2 SYDVKM. The DNA of the CDR3 is TGTGCCAGCAGTTTATCGAGGGGCACTGAAGCTTTCTTT. Protein: CASSLSRGTEAFF.

This clone was counted a single time. The rearrangement joins TRBV6-6 to TRBJ2-3; tentative D call: TRBD1 (5 bases). The CDR3 has 13 amino acids. Trimming shortened V by 2 bases and J by 6 bases, and 9 bases separated the two germline ends. In germline, CDR1 is MNHNY, CDR2 SVGAGI (reference sequence). The CDR3 is CASSYDRVDTQYF. The CDR3, as DNA: TGTGCCAGCAGTTACGACAGAGTCGATACGCAGTATTTT.

V usage is TRBV5-4 and J usage is TRBJ2-3; 7 nucleotides line up with TRBD2. Germline V gene lookup returns CDR1 SGHNT and CDR2 YYREEE (reference sequence). With V trimmed by 4 bases and J by 4 bases, 15 bases remained unmatched. CDR3 size: 17 residues. In DNA form, the CDR3 reads TGTGCCAGCAGCACCGCGGCCTCCCTACGGGAGGCAGATACGCAGTATTTT. Translating it yields CASSTAASLREADTQYF.

The rearrangement joins TRBV15 to TRBJ2-4; tentatively, D is TRBD1 (6 bases). Germline V gene data show CDR1 as LNHNV and CDR2 as YYDKDF (reference sequence). The CDR3 spans 14 residues. V was trimmed by 3 bases and J by 15 bases, leaving 21 bases between them. CDR3 DNA sequence: TGTGCCACCAGCAGTACCGGGACACCGGGCGGGTCGTACTTC. Translated: CATSSTGTPGGSYF.

J is TRBJ2-7 and V is TRBV28, with D perhaps matching TRBD1 or TRBD2 (5 bases each). Germline assignment: CDR1 MDHEN and CDR2 SYDVKM. The CDR3 runs to 13 residues. The V gene lost 1 base and the J gene lost 7 bases, with 11 bases spanning the gap. CDR3 sequence (DNA): TGTGCCAGCAGTTTATTGGGGGTCGGGGAGCAGTACTTC. Residues: CASSLLGVGEQYF.

V gene TRBV9 combines with J gene TRBJ1-1, with no clear D. The V end lost 4 bases, the J end lost 0 bases, and 13 bases lay between the germline ends. This CDR3 spans 15 amino acids. Germline values: CDR1 SGDLS, CDR2 YYNGEE. The chain's CDR3 is CASSPPSGLNTEAFF. The CDR3 DNA is TGTGCCAGCAGCCCCCCAAGTGGATTGAACACTGAAGCTTTCTTT.